This TCR beta chain was recorded in a study of T cells in Graves' hyperthyroidism and ophthalmopathy. A NOSPECS grade of at least 4, a Clinical Activity Score of at least 3 and duration under 3 months were recorded in ophthalmopathy patients. Germline CDR1 reads DFQATT; CDR2 reads SNEGSKA (reference sequence). The V end lost 1 base, the J end lost 1 base, and 10 bases lay between the germline ends. The CDR3 runs to 14 residues. In this sample, this clonotype turned up many times. Template material for amplifying TCR beta CDR3 regions consisted of RNA transcripts. RT-PCR in the first round (using the HTBI primer set) targeted the TCR CDR3. TCRdb recomputed calls from the multiplex PCR reads with MiXCR, one row per CDR3 protein. In the table there are about 52,000 distinct CDR3 sequences, roughly half of which are singletons.

The clonotype originates from a woman aged 45-60 years with Graves' ophthalmopathy. The chain couples TRBV20-1 to TRBJ1-1; no definite D call. The sequenced sample was blood. CDR3 nucleotide sequence: TGCAGTGCTAGAGCTGCGGGTGCGAACACTGAAGCTTTCTTT. This sequence encodes CSARAAGANTEAFF.